This T cell receptor beta chain was sequenced in a study of metastatic and nonmetastatic thyroid tumors. Across the whole study: Repertoire comparison spanned blood and tumor or nodule tissue of malignant and benign thyroid patients.

Study-wide points: When malignant thyroid tumors were compared with benign nodules, TCR beta diversity was reportedly significantly higher in the malignant tumors. This held in both blood and tumor samples.

In the original processing: A papillary thyroid cancer distant-metastasis classifier was built from CDR3 differences across clinicopathological groups. TCRdb re-analyzed the PCR reads using MiXCR. TCRdb's processing, not the authors' own work, is the source of the V and J calls. This table has about 13,000 clones, about 23% appearing once. CDR1 SGHVS and CDR2 FQNEAQ come from the germline V gene. V lost 2 bases, J lost 8 bases, and 13 bases lay in between. CDR3 length: 14 amino acids. Thyroid surgery took place with no prior treatment in any patient. To note about this clone: Its target is not known.

J is TRBJ2-1 and V is TRBV7-8; D may be TRBD1 (6 bases). The source material was blood. The TCR comes from a female donor with papillary thyroid cancer or a benign thyroid nodule (not recorded which). Some clones in this sample may be carry-over from other donors' samples. DNA of the CDR3: TGTGCCAGCAGCTTAAGCGGCAGGGGTTATGAGCAGTTCTTC. Translation gives CASSLSGRGYEQFF.